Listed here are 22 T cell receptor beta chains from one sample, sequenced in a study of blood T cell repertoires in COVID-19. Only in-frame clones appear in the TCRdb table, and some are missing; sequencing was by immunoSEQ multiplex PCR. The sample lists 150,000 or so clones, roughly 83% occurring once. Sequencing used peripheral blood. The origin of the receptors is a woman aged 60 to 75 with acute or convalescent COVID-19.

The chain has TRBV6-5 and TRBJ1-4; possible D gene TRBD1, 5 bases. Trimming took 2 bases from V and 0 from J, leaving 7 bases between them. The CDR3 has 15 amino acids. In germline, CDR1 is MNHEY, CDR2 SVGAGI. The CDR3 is CASSYGGATNEKLFF. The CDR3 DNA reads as TGTGCCAGCAGTTACGGGGGGGCAACTAATGAAAAACTGTTTTTT.

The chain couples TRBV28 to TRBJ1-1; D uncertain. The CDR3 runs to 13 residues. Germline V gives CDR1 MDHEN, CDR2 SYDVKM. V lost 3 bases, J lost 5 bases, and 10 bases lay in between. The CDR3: CASSFIERTEAFF. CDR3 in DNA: TGTGCCAGCAGTTTCATCGAGCGGACTGAAGCTTTCTTT.

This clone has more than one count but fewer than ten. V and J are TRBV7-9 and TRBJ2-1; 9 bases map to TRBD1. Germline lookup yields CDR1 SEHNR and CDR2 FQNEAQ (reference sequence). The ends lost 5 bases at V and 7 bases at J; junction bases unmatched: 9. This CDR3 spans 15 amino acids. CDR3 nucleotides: TGTGCCAGCAGCCCCGGGGACAGGGTGATTAATGAGCAGTTCTTC. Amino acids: CASSPGDRVINEQFF.

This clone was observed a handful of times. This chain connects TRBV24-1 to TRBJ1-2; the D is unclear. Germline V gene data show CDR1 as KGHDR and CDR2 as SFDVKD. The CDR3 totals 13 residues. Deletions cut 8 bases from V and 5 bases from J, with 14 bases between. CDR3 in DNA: TGTGCCACCATGATCCCCCAGTCGTATGGCTACACCTTC. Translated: CATMIPQSYGYTF.

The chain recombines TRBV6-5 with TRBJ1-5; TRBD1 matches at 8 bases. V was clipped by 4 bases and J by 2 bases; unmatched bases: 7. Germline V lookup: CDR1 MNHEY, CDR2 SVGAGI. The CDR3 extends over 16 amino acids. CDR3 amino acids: CASSSQGASGNQPQHF. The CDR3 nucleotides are TGTGCCAGCAGTTCCCAGGGGGCGTCGGGCAATCAGCCCCAGCATTTT.

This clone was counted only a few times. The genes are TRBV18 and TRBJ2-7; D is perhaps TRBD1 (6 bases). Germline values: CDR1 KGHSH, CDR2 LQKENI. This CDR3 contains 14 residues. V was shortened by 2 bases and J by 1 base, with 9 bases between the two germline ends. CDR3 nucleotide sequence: TGTGCCAGCTCACCAGGCAGGGGATCCTACGAGCAGTACGTC. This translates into CASSPGRGSYEQYV.

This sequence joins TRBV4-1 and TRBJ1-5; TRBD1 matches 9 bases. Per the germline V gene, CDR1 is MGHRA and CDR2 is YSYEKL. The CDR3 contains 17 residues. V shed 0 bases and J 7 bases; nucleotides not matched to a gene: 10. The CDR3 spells CASSQDLGQGIQQPQHF. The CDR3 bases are TGCGCCAGCAGCCAAGATCTTGGACAGGGGATACAACAGCCCCAGCATTTT.

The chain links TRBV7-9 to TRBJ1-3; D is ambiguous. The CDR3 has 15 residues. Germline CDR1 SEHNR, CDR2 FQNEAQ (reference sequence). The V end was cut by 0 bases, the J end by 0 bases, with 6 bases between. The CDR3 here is CASSLAASSGNTIYF. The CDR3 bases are TGTGCCAGCAGCTTAGCCGCCAGCTCTGGAAACACCATATATTTT.

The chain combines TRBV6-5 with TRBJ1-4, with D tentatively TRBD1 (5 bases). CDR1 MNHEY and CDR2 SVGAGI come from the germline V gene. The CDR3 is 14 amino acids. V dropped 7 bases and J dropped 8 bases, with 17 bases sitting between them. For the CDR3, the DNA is TGTGCCAGCACAAAAGGGGCCCCGCCAGAAAAACTGTTTTTT. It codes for CASTKGAPPEKLFF.

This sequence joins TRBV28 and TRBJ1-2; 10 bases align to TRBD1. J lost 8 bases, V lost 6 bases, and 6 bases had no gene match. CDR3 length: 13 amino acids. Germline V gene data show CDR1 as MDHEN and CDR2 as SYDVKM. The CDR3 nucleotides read TGTGCCAGCAGGCAGACAGGGGGCCGAGGCTACACCTTC. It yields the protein CASRQTGGRGYTF.

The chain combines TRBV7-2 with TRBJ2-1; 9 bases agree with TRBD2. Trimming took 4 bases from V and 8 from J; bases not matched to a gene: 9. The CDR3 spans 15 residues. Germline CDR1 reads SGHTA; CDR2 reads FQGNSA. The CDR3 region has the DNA TGTGCCAGCAGCTACTGGCGGGGGGGTTCTGATGAGCAGTTCTTC. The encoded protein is CASSYWRGGSDEQFF.

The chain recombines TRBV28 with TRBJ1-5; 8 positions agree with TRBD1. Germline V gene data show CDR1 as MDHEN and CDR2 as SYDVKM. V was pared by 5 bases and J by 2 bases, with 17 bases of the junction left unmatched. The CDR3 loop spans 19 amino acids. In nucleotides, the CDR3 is TGTGCCAGCAGTCCGACAGGGGTCTCCCTCCTCGGGGGCAATCAGCCCCAGCATTTT. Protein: CASSPTGVSLLGGNQPQHF.

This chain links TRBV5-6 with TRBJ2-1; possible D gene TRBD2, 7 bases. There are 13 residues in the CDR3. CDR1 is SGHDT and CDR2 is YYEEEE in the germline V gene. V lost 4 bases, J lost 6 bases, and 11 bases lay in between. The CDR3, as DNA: TGTGCCAGCAGCAGGGGGAGGGGCAATGAGCAGTTCTTC. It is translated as CASSRGRGNEQFF.

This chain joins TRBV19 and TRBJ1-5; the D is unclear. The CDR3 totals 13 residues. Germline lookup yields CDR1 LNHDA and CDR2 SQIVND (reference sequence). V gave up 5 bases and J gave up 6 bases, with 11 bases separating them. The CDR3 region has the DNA TGTGCCAGTAGTTTTCAAGGCGGTCAGCCCCAGCATTTT. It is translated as CASSFQGGQPQHF. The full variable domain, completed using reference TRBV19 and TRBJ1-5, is DGGITQSPKYLFRKEGQNVTLSCEQNLNHDAMYWYRQDPGQGLRLIYYSQIVNDFQKGDIAEGYSVSREKKESFPLTVTSAQKNPTAFYLCASSFQGGQPQHFGDGTRLSIL.

The CDR3 DNA follows: TGTGCCAGCAGTTGGGACAGTAGCACAGATACGCAGTATTTT. This translates into CASSWDSSTDTQYF. The V gene is TRBV6-5, the J gene TRBJ2-3; 7 bases align to TRBD1. Trimming took 4 bases from V and 0 from J; bases not matched to a gene: 1. Per the germline V gene, CDR1 is MNHEY and CDR2 is SVGAGI. The CDR3 consists of 14 residues.

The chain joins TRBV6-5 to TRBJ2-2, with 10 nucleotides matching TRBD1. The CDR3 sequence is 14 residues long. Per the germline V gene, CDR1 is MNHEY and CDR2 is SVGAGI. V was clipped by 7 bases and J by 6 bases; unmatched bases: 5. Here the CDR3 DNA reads TGTGCCAGCATAGACAGGGGGCGGTCCGGGGAGCTGTTTTTT. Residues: CASIDRGRSGELFF.

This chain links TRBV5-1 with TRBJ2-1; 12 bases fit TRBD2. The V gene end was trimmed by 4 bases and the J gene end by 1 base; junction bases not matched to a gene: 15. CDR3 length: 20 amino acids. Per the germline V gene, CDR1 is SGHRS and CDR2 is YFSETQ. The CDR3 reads CASSLRSPSGGAGSYNEQFF. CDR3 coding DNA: TGCGCCAGCAGCCTAAGGTCGCCTAGCGGGGGGGCCGGGTCCTACAATGAGCAGTTCTTC.

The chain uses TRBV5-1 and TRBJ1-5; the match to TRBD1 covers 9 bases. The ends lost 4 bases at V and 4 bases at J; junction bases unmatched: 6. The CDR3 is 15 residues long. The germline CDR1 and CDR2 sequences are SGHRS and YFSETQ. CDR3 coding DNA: TGCGCCAGCAGCCCAGGGACAGGGCTGAATCAGCCCCAGCATTTT. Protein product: CASSPGTGLNQPQHF.

CDR3 loop: CAWANGGSYEQYF. For the CDR3, the DNA is TGTGCCTGGGCGAACGGGGGCTCCTACGAGCAGTACTTC. The V and J genes are TRBV30 and TRBJ2-7; TRBD2 is a possible D gene (6 bases). The CDR3 covers 13 residues. Trimming pared 5 bases from V and 0 bases from J, leaving 11 bases between. The germline V gene has CDR1 GTSNPN and CDR2 SVGIG (reference sequence).

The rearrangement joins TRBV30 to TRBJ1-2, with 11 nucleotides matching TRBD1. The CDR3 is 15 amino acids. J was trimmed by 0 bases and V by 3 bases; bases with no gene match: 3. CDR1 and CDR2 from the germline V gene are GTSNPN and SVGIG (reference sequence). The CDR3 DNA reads TGTGCCTGGAGACCGGGACAGGGGGCTAACTATGGCTACACCTTC. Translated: CAWRPGQGANYGYTF. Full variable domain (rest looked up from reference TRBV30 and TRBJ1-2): SQTIHQWPATLVQPVGSPLSLECTVEGTSNPNLYWYRQAAGRGLQLLFYSVGIGQISSEVPQNLSASRPQDRQFILSSKKLLLSDSGFYLCAWRPGQGANYGYTFGSGTRLTVV.

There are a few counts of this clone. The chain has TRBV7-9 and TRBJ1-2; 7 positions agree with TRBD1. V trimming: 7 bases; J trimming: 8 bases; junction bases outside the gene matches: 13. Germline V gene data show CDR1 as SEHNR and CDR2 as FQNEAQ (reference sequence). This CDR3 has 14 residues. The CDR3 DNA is TGTGCCAGCACCCCCGACAGGGCCTCGGGGGGCTACACCTTC. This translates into CASTPDRASGGYTF.

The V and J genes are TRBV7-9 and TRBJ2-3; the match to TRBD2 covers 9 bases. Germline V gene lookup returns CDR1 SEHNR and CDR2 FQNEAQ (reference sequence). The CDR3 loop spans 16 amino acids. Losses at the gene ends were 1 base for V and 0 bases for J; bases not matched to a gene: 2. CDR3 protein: CASSLGLAGSTDTQYF. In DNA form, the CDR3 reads TGTGCCAGCAGCTTAGGGCTAGCGGGGAGCACAGATACGCAGTATTTT.